The clone carrying this T cell receptor beta chain was seen only a few times. The data were taken from a study of identical twins. CDR1 is DFQATT and CDR2 is SNEGSKA in the germline V gene (reference sequence). The CDR3 is 16 amino acids. Trimming took 3 bases from V and 3 from J; bases not matched to a gene: 9. cDNA carried unique molecular identifiers, and a universal primer site was added by template switching. TCRdb re-called the 5' RACE reads through MiXCR, storing one row per CDR3 protein. The sample has 1,800,000 or so distinct CDR3 sequences, under 35% seen once; the top ten hold around 0.25%. Donors were all healthy Caucasians.

Sample: cord blood. This sequence originates from a newborn girl in good health. The chain links TRBV20-1 to TRBJ1-5; 9 bases map to TRBD1. The CDR3 here is CSARSRNRGHNQPQHF. In DNA form, the CDR3 reads TGCAGTGCTAGGAGTAGGAACAGGGGGCACAATCAGCCCCAGCATTTT.